This is a list of T cell receptor beta chains from one sample in a study of vaccination effects on CD4 cells after COVID-19. Sequenced by immunoSEQ multiplex PCR; TCRdb stores in-frame clones only, minus some. The sample yields more than 35,000 clones, roughly four fifths seen once. No antigen is known for these receptors. The sample consisted of CD4+ T cells from PBMCs cultured with a peptide pool, taken before COVID-19 vaccination. These receptors were taken from a human donor who had a prior SARS-CoV-2 infection. CDR3s include the opening cysteine and the closing phenylalanine or tryptophan. A D gene is named only where the DNA matches it firmly. Only some rows state a clone size, as once, few, many or a class for expanded clones.

size	D	V	J	DNA	CDR3
.	.	TRBV15	TRBJ1-4	TGTGCCACCAGCAGAGATCGGGCTGAAAAACTGTTTTTT	CATSRDRAEKLFF
.	TRBD1	TRBV6-6	TRBJ2-6	TGTGCCAGCAGTCACCCACGACAGGGGGCGTTTGGGGCCAACGTCCTGACTTTC	CASSHPRQGAFGANVLTF
.	TRBD2	TRBV11-3	TRBJ2-7	TGTGCCAGCAGCTCCCGGCCCAATAGCGGGAAATCCTACGAGCAGTACTTC	CASSSRPNSGKSYEQYF
once	.	TRBV9	TRBJ1-3	TGTGCCAGCAGCGCAACCATCGTAACTGGAAACACCATATATTTT	CASSATIVTGNTIYF
.	.	TRBV9	TRBJ2-7	TGTGCCAGCAGCGTAGCTGGGGGTCCCTACGAGCAGTACTTC	CASSVAGGPYEQYF
.	.	TRBV9	TRBJ1-2	TGTGCCAGCACCGTAAGGGCGGCCGACTATGGCTACACCTTC	CASTVRAADYGYTF
once	.	TRBV7-2	TRBJ2-1	TGTGCCAGCAGCCCCCACAATGAGGCGGGGGAGCAGTTCTTC	CASSPHNEAGEQFF
.	.	TRBV5-6	TRBJ2-7	TGTGCCAGCAGCCCAGCGTGGGGCCATTACGAGCAGTACTTC	CASSPAWGHYEQYF
.	TRBD2	TRBV14	TRBJ2-5	TGTGCCAGCAGCCCCTGGACTAGCGGTTTCGGGGAGACCCAGTACTTC	CASSPWTSGFGETQYF
few	TRBD2	TRBV2	TRBJ2-1	TGTGCCAGCAGTACTAGCGGGGGGCCGGCGTTCTTC	CASSTSGGPAFF
.	.	TRBV11-3	TRBJ2-1	TGTGCCAGCAGCCCGGGACTCGACAATGAGCAGTTCTTC	CASSPGLDNEQFF
.	.	TRBV11-2	TRBJ2-7	TGTGCCAGCAGACAAAACGTGCAGGGCTACGACGAGCAGTACTTC	CASRQNVQGYDEQYF
.	TRBD1	TRBV11-3	TRBJ2-7	TGTGCCAGCAGAGTGGGACAGGCCTCTTCCTACGAGCAGTACTTC	CASRVGQASSYEQYF
.	TRBD2	TRBV6-6	TRBJ2-3	TGTGCCAGCAGCAGACTAGCGCTTGAAGATACGCAGTATTTT	CASSRLALEDTQYF
.	.	TRBV2	TRBJ2-5	TGTGCCAGCACCCCCCTGACTAAACAAGAGACCCAGTACTTC	CASTPLTKQETQYF
.	TRBD2	TRBV5-1	TRBJ2-3	TGCGCCAGCAGCTGGGGACTAGCGGGCGGCACAGATACGCAGTATTTT	CASSWGLAGGTDTQYF
.	.	TRBV5-1	TRBJ1-4	TGCGCCAGCAGCTTGTTCGCGCCAGGGGCCCCGGGAGTGACTAATGAAAAACTGTTTTTT	CASSLFAPGAPGVTNEKLFF
.	.	TRBV6-1	TRBJ2-2	TGTGCCAGCAGTGAACAGGGCGTAGACACCGGGGAGCTGTTTTTT	CASSEQGVDTGELFF
.	.	TRBV29-1	TRBJ1-3	TGCAGCGTTTCACCAAGCTCTGGAAACACCATATATTTT	CSVSPSSGNTIYF
.	.	TRBV19	TRBJ2-1	TGTGCCAGTAGTATCGACAGGTGGGGAGGCAATGAGCAGTTCTTC	CASSIDRWGGNEQFF
.	.	TRBV7-3	TRBJ2-2	TGTGCCAGCAGCTTAAAGGAGAACACCGGGGAGCTGTTTTTT	CASSLKENTGELFF
.	.	TRBV6-6	TRBJ1-2	TGTGCCAGCAAAAATCATCGGCAGGTGGCAGTGGATGGCTACACCTTC	CASKNHRQVAVDGYTF
.	.	TRBV27	TRBJ1-6	TGTGCCAGCAGTTTATTTGCCTGGGAGTCCAATAATTCACCCCTCCACTTT	CASSLFAWESNNSPLHF
once	.	TRBV7-9	TRBJ2-7	TGTGCCAGCAGCTTTCGGACCTACGAGCAGTACTTC	CASSFRTYEQYF
.	.	TRBV11-2	TRBJ2-1	TGTGCCAGCAGCCCCGGACTGGACAATGAGCAGTTCTTC	CASSPGLDNEQFF
.	TRBD1	TRBV19	TRBJ1-6	TGTGCCAGTAGTTACCGGGACAGGGCATCACCCCTCCACTTT	CASSYRDRASPLHF
few	TRBD2	TRBV6-1	TRBJ2-2	TGTGCCAGCAGTGCGAGGACTAGCGGGAGTGCCGGGGAGCTGTTTTTT	CASSARTSGSAGELFF
.	.	TRBV9	TRBJ1-3	TGTGCCAGCAGCGTAGGTCCATGGGACATGAGCTCTGGAAACACCATATATTTT	CASSVGPWDMSSGNTIYF